This T cell receptor beta chain came from a study of T cells after yellow fever vaccination. This clonotype has ten or more counts. The antigen remains unidentified. Study-wide points: Reappearing after the booster were most of the clones from primary vaccination (approximately 96% CD4, 85% to 90% CD8). Relatively few clonotypes were ones that appeared in both CD4 and CD8 compartments.

Researchers made TCR cDNA using 5'RACE template switching, and this step added a universal primer site and UMIs. In TCRdb, the 5' RACE reads were re-called with MiXCR into one record per CDR3 protein. The sample records approximately 120,000 distinct CDR3 sequences, more than 6% being singletons. This TCR was recovered from a man between 18 and 35 years old who received the YFV17D yellow fever vaccine. The sample in question was CD4+ T cells sorted from PBMCs, obtained 10 to 11 days after the first yellow fever vaccination.

The CDR3 spells CASSSIRDTRPARNTGELFF. As DNA, the CDR3 is TGCGCCAGCAGCTCGATTCGGGACACCCGACCGGCGCGTAACACCGGGGAGCTGTTTTTT. The V gene is TRBV5-1, the J gene TRBJ2-2, with D perhaps TRBD1 (6 bases). Trimming pared 3 bases from V and 2 bases from J, leaving 26 bases between. CDR1 SGHRS and CDR2 YFSETQ come from the germline V gene. The CDR3 loop spans 20 amino acids. Full variable domain (remainder filled in from reference TRBV5-1 and TRBJ2-2): KAGVTQTPRYLIKTRGQQVTLSCSPISGHRSVSWYQQTPGQGLQFLFEYFSETQRNKGNFPGRFSGRQFSNSRSEMNVSTLELGDSALYLCASSSIRDTRPARNTGELFFGEGSRLTVL.